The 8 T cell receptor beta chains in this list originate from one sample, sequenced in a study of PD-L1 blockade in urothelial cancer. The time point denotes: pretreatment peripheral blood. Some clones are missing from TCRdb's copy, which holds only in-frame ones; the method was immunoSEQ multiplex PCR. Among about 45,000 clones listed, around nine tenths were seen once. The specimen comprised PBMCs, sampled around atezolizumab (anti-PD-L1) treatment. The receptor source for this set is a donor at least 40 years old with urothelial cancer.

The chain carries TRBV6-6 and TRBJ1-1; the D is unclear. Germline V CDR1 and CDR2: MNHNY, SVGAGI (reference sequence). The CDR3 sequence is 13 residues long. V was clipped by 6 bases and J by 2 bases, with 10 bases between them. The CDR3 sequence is CASSDTKNTEAFF. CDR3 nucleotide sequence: TGTGCCAGCAGCGACACCAAAAACACTGAAGCTTTCTTT.

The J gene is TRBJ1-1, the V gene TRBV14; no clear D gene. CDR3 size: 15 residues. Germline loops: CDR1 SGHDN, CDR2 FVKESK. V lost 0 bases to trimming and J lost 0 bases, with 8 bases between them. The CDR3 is CASSQERVMNTEAFF. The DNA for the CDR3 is TGTGCCAGCAGCCAAGAGAGAGTCATGAACACTGAAGCTTTCTTT.

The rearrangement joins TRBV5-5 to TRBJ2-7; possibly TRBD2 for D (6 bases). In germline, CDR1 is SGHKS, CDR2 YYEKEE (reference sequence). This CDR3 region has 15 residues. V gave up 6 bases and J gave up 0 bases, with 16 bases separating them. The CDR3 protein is CASTPREAPSYEQYF. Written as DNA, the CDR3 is TGTGCCAGCACCCCGAGGGAGGCCCCCTCCTACGAGCAGTACTTC.

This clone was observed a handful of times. CDR3 bases: TGTGCCAGCAGGGGGGGAGGATGGGAGACCCAGTACTTC. Translation gives CASRGGGWETQYF. The chain links TRBV11-2 to TRBJ2-5; a possible D gene is TRBD2 (6 bases). V lost 6 bases to trimming and J lost 5 bases, with 13 bases between them. The CDR3 loop spans 13 amino acids. Per the germline V gene, CDR1 is SGHAT and CDR2 is FQNNGV. Using reference TRBV11-2 and TRBJ2-5 for the parts outside the CDR3, the full variable domain is EAGVAQSPRYKIIEKRQSVAFWCNPISGHATLYWYQQILGQGPKLLIQFQNNGVVDDSQLPKDRFSAERLKGVDSTLKIQPAKLEDSAVYLCASRGGGWETQYFGPGTRLLVL.

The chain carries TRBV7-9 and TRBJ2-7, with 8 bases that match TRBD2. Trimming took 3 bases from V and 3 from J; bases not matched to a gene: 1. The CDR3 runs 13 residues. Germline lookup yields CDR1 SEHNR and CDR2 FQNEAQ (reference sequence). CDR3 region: CASSLAGGYEQYF. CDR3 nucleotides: TGTGCCAGCAGCTTGGCGGGAGGCTACGAGCAGTACTTC.

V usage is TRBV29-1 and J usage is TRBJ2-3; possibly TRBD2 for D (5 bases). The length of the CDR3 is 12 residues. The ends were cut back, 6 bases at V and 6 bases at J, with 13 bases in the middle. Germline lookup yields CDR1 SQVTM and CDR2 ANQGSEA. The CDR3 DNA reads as TGCAGCGTCGTAGCGCCGGGGGATACGCAGTATTTT. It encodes CSVVAPGDTQYF.

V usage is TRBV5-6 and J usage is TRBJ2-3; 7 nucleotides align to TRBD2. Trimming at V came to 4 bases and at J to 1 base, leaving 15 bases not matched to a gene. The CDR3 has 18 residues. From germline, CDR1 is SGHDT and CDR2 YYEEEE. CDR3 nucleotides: TGTGCCAGCAGCCCACTCCGACTAGCACCGAGGGGCACAGATACGCAGTATTTT. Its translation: CASSPLRLAPRGTDTQYF.

Here the CDR3 DNA reads TGTGCCAGCAGCGATAGACCTACAGGGGTCGAAAAACTGTTTTTT. Protein product: CASSDRPTGVEKLFF. This chain links TRBV11-1 with TRBJ1-4, with 7 bases fitting TRBD1. Germline V gene sequence: CDR1 SGHAT, CDR2 FQDESV (reference sequence). The CDR3 covers 15 residues. The J segment lost 8 bases and the V segment lost 5 bases, leaving 11 bases of the junction unmatched.